Each of the 17 T cell receptor beta chains below was sequenced from the same sample in a study of cytomegalovirus exposure and HLA in healthy donors. The PCR employed 60 Vbeta primers together with 13 Jbeta primers. Method: immunoSEQ multiplex PCR; TCRdb's copy keeps in-frame clones and lacks some. Of hundreds of thousands of clones listed, around 80% were seen once; the top ten hold approximately 6.5%. The specimen sequenced was PBMCs. These receptors all come from a man aged 35 to 55 in good health and CMV-seropositive.

This clone occurred once. The chain is built from TRBV6-1 and TRBJ2-1; possible D gene TRBD2, 6 bases. Trimming took 1 base from V and 8 from J, leaving 18 bases between them. Germline V gives CDR1 MNHNS, CDR2 SASEGT. The CDR3 extends over 16 amino acids. CDR3: CASSEGFGSTPHEQFF. Here the CDR3 DNA reads TGTGCCAGCAGTGAAGGATTCGGGAGTACCCCCCATGAGCAGTTCTTC.

The CDR3, as DNA: TGCGCCAGCAGTCCAGGGGGGAACACTGAAGCTTTCTTT. It is translated as CASSPGGNTEAFF. The V call is TRBV10-2, the J call TRBJ1-1; the match to TRBD1 covers 7 bases. Germline lookup yields CDR1 WSHSY and CDR2 SAAADI. V lost 5 bases to trimming and J lost 1 base; unmatched junction nucleotides: 1. This CDR3 has 13 residues.

This clone has only a few counts. The chain carries TRBV5-5 and TRBJ2-2; 9 bases are a match to TRBD2. The CDR3 has 15 residues. Germline CDR1 is SGHKS and CDR2 is YYEKEE (reference sequence). After removal of 4 bases from V and 3 bases from J, the junction contained 4 bases not matched to a gene. The CDR3 spells CASSPGLADTGELFF. DNA of the CDR3: TGTGCCAGCAGCCCGGGACTAGCAGACACCGGGGAGCTGTTTTTT.

This clone appeared a single time. The V and J genes are TRBV6-5 and TRBJ2-4; D may be TRBD2 (5 bases). This CDR3 contains 15 residues. V lost 5 bases, J lost 0 bases, and 11 bases lay in between. The germline V gene has CDR1 MNHEY and CDR2 SVGAGI. The chain's CDR3 is CASSPPGLAKNIQYF. CDR3 sequence (DNA): TGTGCCAGCAGTCCTCCAGGACTAGCCAAAAACATTCAGTACTTC.

This chain links TRBV6-1 with TRBJ2-7, with 7 bases identical to TRBD2. Germline CDR1 reads MNHNS; CDR2 reads SASEGT. The CDR3 runs to 14 residues. With V trimmed by 6 bases and J by 4 bases, 9 bases remained unmatched. The CDR3 loop reads CASSLSRGGYEQYV. For the CDR3, the DNA is TGTGCCAGCAGCCTCTCCCGGGGAGGGTACGAGCAGTACGTC.

This chain joins TRBV28 and TRBJ2-4, with 9 bases identical to TRBD1. Germline CDR1 and CDR2: MDHEN and SYDVKM. The CDR3 runs to 14 residues. V trimming: 6 bases; J trimming: 1 base; junction bases outside the gene matches: 1. The CDR3 sequence: CASSGTGAKNIQYF. The CDR3 region has the DNA TGTGCCAGCAGCGGGACAGGGGCCAAAAACATTCAGTACTTC.

The V call is TRBV7-2, the J call TRBJ2-1, with 14 bases that match TRBD2. The germline V gene encodes CDR1 SGHTA and CDR2 FQGNSA. This CDR3 is built from 18 residues. With V trimmed by 2 bases and J by 7 bases, 10 bases remained unmatched. The CDR3 nucleotides read TGTGCCAGCAGCTTATCTCTCCCCGGGACTAGCGGGAGTAATGAGCAGTTCTTC. Protein product: CASSLSLPGTSGSNEQFF.

The V call is TRBV5-1, the J call TRBJ2-1, with 7 nucleotides matching TRBD2. There are 13 residues in the CDR3. Germline V lookup: CDR1 SGHRS, CDR2 YFSETQ. The trim removed 4 bases at V and 9 bases at J, leaving 7 bases unmatched. CDR3 sequence (DNA): TGCGCCAGCAGCGTCCTAGCGGAGGGTGAGCAGTTCTTC. Translated, it gives CASSVLAEGEQFF.

The V call is TRBV6-4, the J call TRBJ2-1, with D unresolved. V shed 2 bases and J shed 9 bases, with 8 bases lying between them. The CDR3 has 12 amino acids. Germline V lookup: CDR1 MRHNA, CDR2 SNTAGT. The CDR3 DNA sequence: TGTGCCAGCAGTGACCACACGGGTGAGCAGTTCTTC. This codes for CASSDHTGEQFF.

This clone has more than one count but fewer than ten. The chain recombines TRBV6-6 with TRBJ2-6, with TRBD2 as a possible D gene (5 bases). Per germline, CDR1 MNHNY and CDR2 SVGAGI (reference sequence). The CDR3 is made up of 15 amino acids. V was trimmed by 6 bases and J by 1 base, leaving 10 bases between them. The CDR3 sequence: CASSRGSSGANVLTF. CDR3 in DNA: TGTGCCAGCAGCCGAGGGAGTTCTGGGGCCAACGTCCTGACTTTC.

Details on this clone: Other DNA sequences from this sample encode an identical CDR3 as well. The chain is built from TRBV7-2 and TRBJ2-3; a weak D match, TRBD2 (6 bases). Germline CDR1 SGHTA, CDR2 FQGNSA. The ends were cut back, 1 base at V and 3 bases at J, with 8 bases in the middle. The CDR3 covers 14 residues. CDR3 sequence: CASSLGLGTDTQYF. The CDR3 coding sequence is TGTGCCAGCAGCTTAGGACTAGGGACAGATACGCAGTATTTT.

In its sample, this clone was seen once. J is TRBJ2-2 and V is TRBV18; 7 bases align to TRBD1. The junction had 9 bases not matched to a gene; V was cut back by 1 base and J by 7 bases. CDR1 KGHSH and CDR2 LQKENI come from the germline V gene. The CDR3 extends over 16 amino acids. CDR3 bases: TGTGCCAGCTCACCACAGGGGGCCCAGTCCGGCGGGGAGCTGTTTTTT. Translated: CASSPQGAQSGGELFF.

This sequence joins TRBV5-1 and TRBJ1-6; 10 positions agree with TRBD1. The J segment lost 2 bases and the V segment lost 2 bases, leaving 10 bases of the junction unmatched. CDR1 and CDR2 from the germline V gene are SGHRS and YFSETQ. The CDR3 is 19 amino acids. CDR3 sequence (DNA): TGCGCCAGCAGCTTCGACGGTCAGACAGGGGGCACCTATAATTCACCCCTCCACTTT. Translating it yields CASSFDGQTGGTYNSPLHF.

The V gene is TRBV2, the J gene TRBJ2-7; TRBD1 matches 8 bases. The V gene's germline CDR1 is SNHLY and CDR2 FYNNEI. V lost 2 bases and J lost 5; bases outside the gene matches: 11. The CDR3 runs 16 residues. The DNA for the CDR3 is TGTGCCAGCAGTGAATACGGTGCAGGGGGCCTAGACGAGCAGTACTTC. Amino acid sequence: CASSEYGAGGLDEQYF.

The rearrangement uses TRBV5-1 and TRBJ2-3; the D gene is possibly TRBD2 (6 bases). Germline lookup yields CDR1 SGHRS and CDR2 YFSETQ. This CDR3 has 14 residues. V was shortened by 4 bases and J by 2 bases, with 11 bases between the two germline ends. The CDR3 region is CASSRDSSTDTQYF. In DNA, the CDR3 is TGCGCCAGCAGCCGGGACTCATCCACAGATACGCAGTATTTT.

The chain employs TRBV12-5 and TRBJ1-1; the D is unclear. Trimming took 3 bases from V and 1 from J, leaving 12 bases between them. CDR3 length: 15 amino acids. Germline values: CDR1 LGHNT, CDR2 FRNRAP. The CDR3 DNA is TGTGCTAGTGGTTTCGGGGTTAAGGGGAACACTGAAGCTTTCTTT. The encoded protein is CASGFGVKGNTEAFF. Complete variable domain (other parts from reference TRBV12-5 and TRBJ1-1): DARVTQTPRHKVTEMGQEVTMRCQPILGHNTVFWYRQTMMQGLELLAYFRNRAPLDDSGMPKDRFSAEMPDATLATLKIQPSEPRDSAVYFCASGFGVKGNTEAFFGQGTRLTVV.

The chain recombines TRBV25-1 with TRBJ1-1; D unclear. CDR3 size: 12 residues. Germline V gene sequence: CDR1 MGHDK, CDR2 SYGVNS. Trimming took off 7 bases at V and 0 bases at J, with 6 bases between the two ends. The CDR3 loop reads CASKRLNTEAFF. Here the CDR3 DNA reads TGTGCCAGCAAACGGTTGAACACTGAAGCTTTCTTT.